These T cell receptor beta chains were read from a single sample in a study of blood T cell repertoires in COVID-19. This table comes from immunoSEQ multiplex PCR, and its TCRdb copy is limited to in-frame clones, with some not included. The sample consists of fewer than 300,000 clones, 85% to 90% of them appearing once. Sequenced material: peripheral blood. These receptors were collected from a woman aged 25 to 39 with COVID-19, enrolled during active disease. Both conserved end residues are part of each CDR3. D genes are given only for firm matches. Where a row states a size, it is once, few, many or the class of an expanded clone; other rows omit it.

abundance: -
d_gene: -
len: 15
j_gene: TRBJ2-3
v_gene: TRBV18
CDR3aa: CASSPAVPNTDTQYF
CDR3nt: TGTGCCAGCTCACCCGCGGTCCCTAACACAGATACGCAGTATTTT

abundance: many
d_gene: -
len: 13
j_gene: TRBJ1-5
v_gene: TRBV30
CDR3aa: CAWRPGVNQPQHF
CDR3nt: TGTGCCTGGAGACCGGGGGTAAATCAGCCCCAGCATTTT

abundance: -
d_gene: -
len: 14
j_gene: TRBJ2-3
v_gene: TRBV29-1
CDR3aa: CSVERLASTDTQYF
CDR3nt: TGCAGCGTTGAACGGCTAGCGAGCACAGATACGCAGTATTTT

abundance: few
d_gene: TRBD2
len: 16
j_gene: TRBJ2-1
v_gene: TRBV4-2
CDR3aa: CASSQDGLAGYNEQFF
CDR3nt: TGTGCCAGCAGCCAAGACGGACTAGCGGGGTACAATGAGCAGTTCTTC

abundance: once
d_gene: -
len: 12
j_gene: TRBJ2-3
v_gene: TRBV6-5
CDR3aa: CASSSRLDTQYF
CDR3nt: TGTGCCAGCAGTTCCAGGTTAGATACGCAGTATTTT

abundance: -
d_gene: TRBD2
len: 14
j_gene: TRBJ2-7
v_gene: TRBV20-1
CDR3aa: CSASWSGGAGEQYF
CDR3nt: TGCAGTGCTAGTTGGAGCGGGGGGGCCGGGGAGCAGTACTTC

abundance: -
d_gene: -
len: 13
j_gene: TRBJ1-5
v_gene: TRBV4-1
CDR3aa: CASSQQGRQPQHF
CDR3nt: TGCGCCAGCAGCCAGCAGGGCCGGCAGCCCCAGCATTTT

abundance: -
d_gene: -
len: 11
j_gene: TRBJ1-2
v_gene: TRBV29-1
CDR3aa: CSVAVFDGYTF
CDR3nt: TGCAGCGTCGCGGTGTTTGATGGCTACACCTTC

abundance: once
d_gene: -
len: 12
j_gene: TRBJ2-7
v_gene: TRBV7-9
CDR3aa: CASSYTGYEQYF
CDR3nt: TGTGCCAGCAGCTACACAGGTTACGAGCAGTACTTC

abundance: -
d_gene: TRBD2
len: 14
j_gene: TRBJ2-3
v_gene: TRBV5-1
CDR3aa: CASRASGITDTQYF
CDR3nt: TGCGCCAGCAGGGCTAGCGGTATCACAGATACGCAGTATTTT

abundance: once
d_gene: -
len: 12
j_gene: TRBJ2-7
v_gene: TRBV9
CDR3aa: CASSYPGYEQYF
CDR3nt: TGTGCCAGCAGCTATCCAGGGTACGAGCAGTACTTC

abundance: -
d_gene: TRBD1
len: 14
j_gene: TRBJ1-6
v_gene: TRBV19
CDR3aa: CASSPTGDNSPLHF
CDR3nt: TGTGCCAGTAGTCCCACAGGGGATAATTCACCCCTCCACTTT

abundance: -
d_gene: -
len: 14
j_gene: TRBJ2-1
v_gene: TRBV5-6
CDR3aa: CASSAGLKVDEQFF
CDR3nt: TGTGCCAGCAGCGCAGGACTTAAAGTCGATGAGCAGTTCTTC

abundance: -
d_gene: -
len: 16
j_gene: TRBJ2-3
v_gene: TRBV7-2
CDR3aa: CASSSSAPALPLSVYF
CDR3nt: TGTGCCAGCAGCTCCAGCGCCCCAGCCCTCCCCCTCTCGGTGTATTTT

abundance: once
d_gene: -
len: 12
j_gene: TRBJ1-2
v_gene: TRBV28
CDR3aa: CAVQGLYNGYTF
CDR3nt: TGTGCCGTTCAGGGTCTATATAATGGCTACACCTTC

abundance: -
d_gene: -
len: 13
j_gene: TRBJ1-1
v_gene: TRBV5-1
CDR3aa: CASSSRVDTEAFF
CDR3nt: TGCGCCAGCAGCTCGAGGGTGGACACTGAAGCTTTCTTT

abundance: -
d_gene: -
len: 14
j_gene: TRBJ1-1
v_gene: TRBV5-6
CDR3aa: CASSLDQGLTEAFF
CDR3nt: TGTGCCAGCAGCTTGGACCAGGGATTAACTGAAGCTTTCTTT

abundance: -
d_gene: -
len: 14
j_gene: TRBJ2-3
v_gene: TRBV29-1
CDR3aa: CSVVGGVFTDTQYF
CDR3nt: TGCAGCGTTGTAGGGGGGGTGTTCACAGATACGCAGTATTTT

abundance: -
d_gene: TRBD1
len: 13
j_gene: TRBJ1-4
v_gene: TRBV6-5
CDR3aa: CASGGQGGEKLFF
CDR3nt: TGTGCCAGCGGGGGGCAGGGGGGCGAAAAACTGTTTTTT

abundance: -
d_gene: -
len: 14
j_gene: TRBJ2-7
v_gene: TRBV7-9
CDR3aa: CASSSALQGGEQYF
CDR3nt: TGTGCCAGCAGCTCCGCATTGCAGGGAGGCGAGCAGTACTTC

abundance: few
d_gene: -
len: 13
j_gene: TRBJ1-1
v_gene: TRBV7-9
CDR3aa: CASSLVSGAEAFF
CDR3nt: TGTGCCAGCAGCTTAGTTTCCGGGGCTGAAGCTTTCTTT

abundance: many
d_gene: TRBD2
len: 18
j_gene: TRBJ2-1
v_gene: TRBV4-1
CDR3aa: CASSQVPFGGAPNNEQFF
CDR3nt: TGCGCCAGCAGCCAAGTCCCTTTCGGGGGGGCGCCAAACAATGAGCAGTTCTTC

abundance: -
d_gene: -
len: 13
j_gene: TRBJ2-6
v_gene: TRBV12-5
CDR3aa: CASGFTGANVLTF
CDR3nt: TGTGCTAGTGGTTTTACTGGGGCCAACGTCCTGACTTTC

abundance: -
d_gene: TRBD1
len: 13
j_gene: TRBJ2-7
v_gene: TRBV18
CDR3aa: CASSQNRGEPQYF
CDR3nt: TGTGCCAGCTCCCAGAACAGGGGGGAGCCGCAGTACTTC

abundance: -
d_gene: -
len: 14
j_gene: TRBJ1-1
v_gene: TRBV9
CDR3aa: CASSVGGGPYEAFF
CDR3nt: TGTGCCAGCAGCGTAGGTGGCGGCCCCTATGAAGCTTTCTTT

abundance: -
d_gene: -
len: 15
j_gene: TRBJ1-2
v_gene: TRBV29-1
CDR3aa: CSVHDQGKAPYGYTF
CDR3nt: TGCAGCGTTCACGACCAGGGGAAGGCCCCCTATGGCTACACCTTC

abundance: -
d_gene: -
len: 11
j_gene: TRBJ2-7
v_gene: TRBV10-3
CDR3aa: CAISPGYEQYF
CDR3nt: TGTGCCATCAGTCCAGGGTACGAGCAGTACTTC

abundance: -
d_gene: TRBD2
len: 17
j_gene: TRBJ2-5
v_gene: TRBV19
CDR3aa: CASQGLAGTPVGETQYF
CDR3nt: TGTGCCAGCCAAGGACTAGCGGGGACACCGGTCGGGGAGACCCAGTACTTC

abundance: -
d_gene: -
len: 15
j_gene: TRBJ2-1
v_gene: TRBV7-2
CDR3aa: CASRPRSSSYNEQFF
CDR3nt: TGTGCCAGCAGGCCCAGGTCGAGCTCCTACAATGAGCAGTTCTTC

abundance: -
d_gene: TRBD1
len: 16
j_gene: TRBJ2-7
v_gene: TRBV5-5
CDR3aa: CASSLALQGLSYEQYF
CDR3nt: TGTGCCAGCAGCTTGGCCTTACAGGGGCTCTCCTACGAGCAGTACTTC

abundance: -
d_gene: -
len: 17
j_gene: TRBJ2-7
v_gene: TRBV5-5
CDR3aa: CASSLAGSSAATGKQYF
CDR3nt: TGTGCCAGCAGCTTGGCTGGCAGCTCGGCGGCGACGGGAAAGCAGTACTTC

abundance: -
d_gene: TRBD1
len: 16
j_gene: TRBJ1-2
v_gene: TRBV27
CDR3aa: CASSPYRQGVNYGYTF
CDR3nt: TGTGCCAGCAGTCCCTACAGACAGGGGGTTAACTATGGCTACACCTTC